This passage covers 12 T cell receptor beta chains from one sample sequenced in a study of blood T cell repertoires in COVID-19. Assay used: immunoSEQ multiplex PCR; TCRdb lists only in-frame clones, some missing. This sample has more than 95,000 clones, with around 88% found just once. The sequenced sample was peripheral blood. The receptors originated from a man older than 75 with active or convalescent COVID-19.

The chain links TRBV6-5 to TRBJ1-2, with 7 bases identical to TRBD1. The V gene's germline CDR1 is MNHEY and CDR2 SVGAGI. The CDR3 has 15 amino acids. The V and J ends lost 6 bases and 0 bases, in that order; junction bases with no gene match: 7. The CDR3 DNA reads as TGTGCCAGCAGGCGCCCGGGACAGCCTAACTATGGCTACACCTTC. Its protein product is CASRRPGQPNYGYTF.

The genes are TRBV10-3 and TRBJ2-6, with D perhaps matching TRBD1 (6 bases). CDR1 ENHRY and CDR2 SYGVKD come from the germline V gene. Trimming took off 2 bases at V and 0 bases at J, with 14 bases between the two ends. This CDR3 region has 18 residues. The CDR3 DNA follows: TGTGCCATCAGTGAGAGTGCTGGGGGCCTCTCTGGGGCCAACGTCCTGACTTTC. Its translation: CAISESAGGLSGANVLTF.

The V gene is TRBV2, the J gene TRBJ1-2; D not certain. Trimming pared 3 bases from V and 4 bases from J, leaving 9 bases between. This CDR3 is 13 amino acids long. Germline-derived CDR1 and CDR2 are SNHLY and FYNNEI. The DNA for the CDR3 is TGTGCCAGCAGTGATCTGGCTGGCTATGGCTACACCTTC. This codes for CASSDLAGYGYTF.

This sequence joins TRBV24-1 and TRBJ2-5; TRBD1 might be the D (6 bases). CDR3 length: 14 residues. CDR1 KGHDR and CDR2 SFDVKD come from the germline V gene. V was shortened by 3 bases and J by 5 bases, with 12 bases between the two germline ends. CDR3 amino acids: CATSDGGGLETQYF. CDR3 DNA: TGTGCCACCAGTGATGGGGGCGGATTGGAGACCCAGTACTTC.

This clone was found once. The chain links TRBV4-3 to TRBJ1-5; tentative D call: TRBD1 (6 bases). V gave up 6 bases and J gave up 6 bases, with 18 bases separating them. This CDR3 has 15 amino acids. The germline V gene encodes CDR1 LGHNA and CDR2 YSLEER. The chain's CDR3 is CASSQSWGGGQPQHF. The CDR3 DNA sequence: TGCGCCAGCAGTCAAAGTTGGGGGGGCGGTCAGCCCCAGCATTTT.

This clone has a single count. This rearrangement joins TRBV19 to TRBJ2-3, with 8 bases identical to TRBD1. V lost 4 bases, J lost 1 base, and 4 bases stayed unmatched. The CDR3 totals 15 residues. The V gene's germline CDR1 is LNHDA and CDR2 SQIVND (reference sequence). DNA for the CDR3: TGTGCCAGTAGTACAGGGGGCGCCGGCACAGATACGCAGTATTTT. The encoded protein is CASSTGGAGTDTQYF. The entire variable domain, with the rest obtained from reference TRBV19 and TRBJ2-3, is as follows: DGGITQSPKYLFRKEGQNVTLSCEQNLNHDAMYWYRQDPGQGLRLIYYSQIVNDFQKGDIAEGYSVSREKKESFPLTVTSAQKNPTAFYLCASSTGGAGTDTQYFGPGTRLTVL.

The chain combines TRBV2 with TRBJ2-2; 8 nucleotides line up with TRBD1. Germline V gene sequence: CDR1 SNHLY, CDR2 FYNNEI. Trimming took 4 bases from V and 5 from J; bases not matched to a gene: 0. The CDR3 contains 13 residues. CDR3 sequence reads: CASSGTGTGELFF. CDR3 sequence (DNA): TGTGCCAGCAGTGGGACAGGGACCGGGGAGCTGTTTTTT.

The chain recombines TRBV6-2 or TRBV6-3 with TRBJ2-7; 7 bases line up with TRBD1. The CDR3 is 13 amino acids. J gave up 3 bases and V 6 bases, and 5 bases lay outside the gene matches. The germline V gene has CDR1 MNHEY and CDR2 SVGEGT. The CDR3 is CASSQGQIYEQYF. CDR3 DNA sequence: TGTGCCAGCAGCCAGGGACAGATCTACGAGCAGTACTTC.

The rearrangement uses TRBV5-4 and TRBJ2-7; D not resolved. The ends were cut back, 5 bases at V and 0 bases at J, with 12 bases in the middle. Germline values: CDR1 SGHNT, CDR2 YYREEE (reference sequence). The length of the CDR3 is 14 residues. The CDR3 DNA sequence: TGTGCCAGCAGGCCAGACTTTGACTCCTACGAGCAGTACTTC. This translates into CASRPDFDSYEQYF.

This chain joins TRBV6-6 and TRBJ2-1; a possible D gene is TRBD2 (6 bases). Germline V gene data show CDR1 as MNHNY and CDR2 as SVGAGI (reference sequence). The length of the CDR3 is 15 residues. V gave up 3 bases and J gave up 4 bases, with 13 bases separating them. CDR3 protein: CASSYPRDLYNEQFF. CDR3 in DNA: TGTGCCAGCAGTTATCCCCGGGACTTATACAATGAGCAGTTCTTC.

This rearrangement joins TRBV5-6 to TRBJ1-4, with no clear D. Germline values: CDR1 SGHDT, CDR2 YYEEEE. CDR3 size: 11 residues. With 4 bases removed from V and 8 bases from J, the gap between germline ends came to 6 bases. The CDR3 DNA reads TGTGCCAGCAGCGGAGGGGAAAAACTGTTTTTT. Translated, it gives CASSGGEKLFF.

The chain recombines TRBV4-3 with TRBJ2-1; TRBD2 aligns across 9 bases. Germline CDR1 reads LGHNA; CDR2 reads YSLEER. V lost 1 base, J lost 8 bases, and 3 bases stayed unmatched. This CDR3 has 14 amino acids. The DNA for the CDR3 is TGCGCCAGCAGCCAAGGCGGGGGGGCCGATGAGCAGTTCTTC. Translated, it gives CASSQGGGADEQFF.